This is a list of T cell receptor beta chains from one sample in a study of cytomegalovirus exposure and HLA in healthy donors. Assay: immunoSEQ multiplex PCR; the TCRdb copy retains only in-frame clones and omits some. The sample consists of 75,000 to 100,000 clones, around 77% of them appearing once. The sequenced sample consisted of PBMCs. These receptors originate from a man aged 40-50 years in good health and CMV-seronegative. The CDR3 runs from the conserved cysteine through the conserved F or W. A D gene is named only where the DNA matches it firmly. Not all rows give a size; the values are once, few, many and, for expanded clones, a class.

TRBV29-1	.	TRBD1	TRBJ1-1	TGCAGCCTAGACAGGGGGCTCACTGAAGCTTTCTTT	CSLDRGLTEAFF
TRBV28	.	TRBD2	TRBJ2-7	TGTGCCAGCAGGGGGGGGACGGCCGAAAACGAGCAGTACTTC	CASRGGTAENEQYF
TRBV27	.	.	TRBJ2-3	TGTGCCAGCAGTTCTTGGCAGATATCTACAGATACGCAGTATTTT	CASSSWQISTDTQYF
TRBV5-1	.	TRBD1	TRBJ1-2	TGCGCCAGCAGCTTGTTTCCTTCAGGGGGCTATGGCTACACCTTC	CASSLFPSGGYGYTF
TRBV30	few	.	TRBJ1-5	TGTGCCTGGAGTGGAGGGGACAACAATCAGCCCCAGCATTTT	CAWSGGDNNQPQHF
TRBV5-1	.	.	TRBJ2-7	TGCGCCAGCAGCTTGGACTATTATACCTACGAGCAGTACTTC	CASSLDYYTYEQYF
TRBV2	.	.	TRBJ2-2	TGTGCCAGCAGTGTGAGGGGGGGGGACACCGGGGAGCTGTTTTTT	CASSVRGGDTGELFF
TRBV5-1	.	TRBD1	TRBJ2-7	TGCGCCAGCAGCCAGGCCGGGACAGGGTCCTCCGAGCAGTACTTC	CASSQAGTGSSEQYF
TRBV30	.	.	TRBJ2-5	TGTGCCTGGGGGGACTCCAGGGAGACCCAGTACTTC	CAWGDSRETQYF
TRBV6-6	.	.	TRBJ1-2	TGTGCCAGCAGTTACGATAATGTTGGAGGGATCGGCTACACCTTC	CASSYDNVGGIGYTF
TRBV7-9	.	.	TRBJ2-7	TGTGCCAGCAGCTTAGCGGCGGGGAGCTCCTACGAGCAGTACTTC	CASSLAAGSSYEQYF
TRBV7-6	.	TRBD2	TRBJ2-3	TGTGCCAGCAGCCGAAGAGCGGGAGGTGGGGTTAGCACAGATACGCAGTATTTT	CASSRRAGGGVSTDTQYF
TRBV14	.	TRBD2	TRBJ2-7	TGTGCCAGCAGCCCTTCCGGACTAGCGGGATCGATCGAGCAGTACTTC	CASSPSGLAGSIEQYF
TRBV11-3	.	.	TRBJ1-1	TGTGCCAGCAGCTTAGAGGGCGGGCGTGAAGCTTTCTTT	CASSLEGGREAFF
TRBV2	.	.	TRBJ2-6	TGTGCCAGCAGGATAGGACAGACCTTGAGCTCTGGGGCCAACGTCCTGACTTTC	CASRIGQTLSSGANVLTF
TRBV2	.	TRBD1	TRBJ1-5	TGTGCCAGCACCGAGGGGGCCGCTAGCAATCAGCCCCAGCATTTT	CASTEGAASNQPQHF
TRBV19	few	.	TRBJ1-3	TGTGCCAGTAGTGTACAGATCCTCTCTGGAAACACCATATATTTT	CASSVQILSGNTIYF
TRBV5-1	once	.	TRBJ2-3	TGCGCCAGCAGCTTGCTATCGGGTACCCCTGGGAGGCAGTATTTT	CASSLLSGTPGRQYF
TRBV6-5	.	TRBD2	TRBJ2-1	TGTGCCAGCAGGGATTGGACTAGCGGGACTAATGAGCAGTTCTTC	CASRDWTSGTNEQFF
TRBV11-2	.	TRBD1	TRBJ1-1	TGTGCCAGCAGCTTAACAGGGGAGACTGAAGCTTTCTTT	CASSLTGETEAFF
TRBV27	.	TRBD1	TRBJ2-7	TGTGCCAGGGAACCGGGACAGACCTACGAGCAGTACTTC	CAREPGQTYEQYF
TRBV7-9	.	.	TRBJ1-2	TGTTCCAGCAGAGCAGAGAGGTCCGGCTACACCTTC	CSSRAERSGYTF
TRBV5-1	few	TRBD1	TRBJ2-3	TGCGCCAGCAGTTCAACAGGGGGCGCGTTAGATACGCAGTATTTT	CASSSTGGALDTQYF
TRBV19	once	.	TRBJ2-3	TGTGCCAGTACCTCCCGCTCGGGAGATACGCAGTATTTT	CASTSRSGDTQYF
TRBV11-2	.	TRBD1	TRBJ1-1	TGTGCCAGCAGCTTGAAGAACAGGGGTGAAGCTTTCTTT	CASSLKNRGEAFF
TRBV6-1	.	.	TRBJ1-6	TGTGCCAGCAGTGTTCTTACGCTCATTGCGGATAATTCACCCCTCCACTTT	CASSVLTLIADNSPLHF
TRBV28	once	TRBD2	TRBJ2-1	TGTGCCAGCAGCGCCGGGACTAGCGGAAACAATGAGCAGTTCTTC	CASSAGTSGNNEQFF
TRBV30	.	.	TRBJ1-6	TGTGCCTGGCCTAAAAACACAGGGAGAGGGTCACCCCTCCACTTT	CAWPKNTGRGSPLHF
TRBV5-5	.	.	TRBJ2-5	TGTGCCAGCAGCTTGGTGGGCAGCCGAGAGACCCAGTACTTC	CASSLVGSRETQYF
TRBV27	.	TRBD1	TRBJ2-7	TGTGCCAGCAGGACAGGGTTTTATAACGAGCAGTACTTC	CASRTGFYNEQYF
TRBV4-2	.	TRBD2	TRBJ2-3	TGTGCCAGCAGCCAACTACTAGCGGATACGCAGTATTTT	CASSQLLADTQYF
TRBV6-1	.	.	TRBJ1-3	TGTGCCAGCAGTGAAGTTCCAGATAACTCTGGAAACACCATATATTTT	CASSEVPDNSGNTIYF
TRBV27	.	TRBD1	TRBJ1-2	TGTGCCAGCAGTTCGGGACAGCTCTATGGCTACACCTTC	CASSSGQLYGYTF
TRBV28	.	.	TRBJ2-2	TGTGCCAGCAGTCCTTGGCGGCAGAACACCGGGGAGCTGTTTTTT	CASSPWRQNTGELFF
TRBV19	once	.	TRBJ1-2	TGTGCCAGTAGTACAGGGCCGGGCGGCTACACCTTC	CASSTGPGGYTF
TRBV6-1	.	.	TRBJ2-1	TGTGCCAGCAGTGAAAAATACTATGAGCAGTTCTTC	CASSEKYYEQFF
TRBV6-5	.	TRBD2	TRBJ2-1	TGTGCCAGCAGGCCGGGACTAGCGGTCGGCGAGCAGTTCTTC	CASRPGLAVGEQFF
TRBV6-1	.	TRBD1	TRBJ2-3	TGTGCCAGCAGTCCGACAGGGGCAGGAACAGATACGCAGTATTTT	CASSPTGAGTDTQYF
TRBV6-5	few	.	TRBJ2-1	TGTGCCAGCAGTGGGGCAGAGCTCTCCTACAATGAGCAGTTCTTC	CASSGAELSYNEQFF
TRBV6-1	.	TRBD2	TRBJ2-1	TGTGCCAGCAGGCTAGCGGGGGGTCACAATGAGCAGTTCTTC	CASRLAGGHNEQFF
TRBV6-1	.	.	TRBJ2-7	TGTGCCAGCAGTGACAACAGGGCAGGCGAGCAGTACTTC	CASSDNRAGEQYF
TRBV9	.	TRBD1	TRBJ2-7	TGTGCCAGCAGCGTAGGACAGGGCGACGAGCAGTACTTC	CASSVGQGDEQYF
TRBV28	.	.	TRBJ1-4	TGTGCCAGCAGTTCCGGGACGCCCGGGGGAAAACTGTTTTTT	CASSSGTPGGKLFF
TRBV10-3	once	.	TRBJ2-7	TGTGCCATCAGTTTGGACAGCTCCTACGAGCAGTACTTC	CAISLDSSYEQYF
TRBV18	.	.	TRBJ1-6	TGTGCCAGCTCACCAAGTGAGAGGGAAATCCACTTT	CASSPSEREIHF
TRBV28	.	TRBD1	TRBJ2-7	TGTGCCAGCAGTTTCCCCGGGACAGGCTACGAGCAGTACTTC	CASSFPGTGYEQYF